These 19 T cell receptor beta chains originate from one sample sequenced in a study of blood T cell repertoires in COVID-19. Libraries were prepared by immunoSEQ multiplex PCR; TCRdb keeps only in-frame clonotypes and omits some of them. The sample records around 170,000 clones, approximately 84% being singletons. The sample taken for sequencing was PBMCs or T cells enriched from blood (not recorded which). The source is a man aged 50-60 years who had recovered from COVID-19.

Many counts were recorded for this clone. J is TRBJ1-1 and V is TRBV28, with 9 bases that match TRBD1. Germline V CDR1 and CDR2: MDHEN, SYDVKM. CDR3 size: 13 residues. V was clipped by 7 bases and J by 5 bases; unmatched bases: 5. In DNA, the CDR3 is TGTGCCAGCAACAGGGGGCATCGAACTGAAGCTTTCTTT. Translation gives CASNRGHRTEAFF. Full variable domain (remainder filled in from reference TRBV28 and TRBJ1-1): DVKVTQSSRYLVKRTGEKVFLECVQDMDHENMFWYRQDPGLGLRLIYFSYDVKMKEKGDIPEGYSVSREKKERFSLILESASTNQTSMYLCASNRGHRTEAFFGQGTRLTVV.

The J gene is TRBJ2-5, the V gene TRBV19; 9 bases fit TRBD2. The CDR3 runs 15 residues. The ends lost 2 bases at V and 3 bases at J; junction bases unmatched: 4. Germline CDR1 LNHDA, CDR2 SQIVND (reference sequence). CDR3 nucleotide sequence: TGTGCCAGTAGTATAAGGGCTAGCGGGAAAGAGACCCAGTACTTC. Residues: CASSIRASGKETQYF.

CDR3 coding DNA: TGTGCCAGCAGCTTAGGGACTAGCGGGGGGAATGAGCAGTTCTTC. It codes for CASSLGTSGGNEQFF. The rearrangement joins TRBV7-9 to TRBJ2-1; 14 positions agree with TRBD2. The CDR3 is 15 residues long. Trimming at V came to 1 base and at J to 7 bases, leaving 0 bases not matched to a gene. The germline gives CDR1 SEHNR, CDR2 FQNEAQ (reference sequence).

The rearrangement joins TRBV6-1 to TRBJ1-5; D is uncertain. V was pared by 2 bases and J by 7 bases, with 9 bases between. The CDR3 extends over 13 amino acids. Germline V CDR1 and CDR2: MNHNS, SASEGT. Here the CDR3 reads CASSEPGSQPQHF. CDR3 nucleotide sequence: TGTGCCAGCAGTGAACCGGGTAGCCAGCCCCAGCATTTT.

This clone was picked up a small number of times. The chain couples TRBV7-2 to TRBJ2-2; maybe TRBD1 (6 bases). Trimming left V 5 bases short and J 4 bases short, with 14 bases between. CDR1 and CDR2 from the germline V gene are SGHTA and FQGNSA. The CDR3 has 15 residues. CDR3 in amino acids: CASSLRTVSTGELFF. DNA for the CDR3: TGTGCCAGCAGCCTACGGACAGTTAGCACCGGGGAGCTGTTTTTT.

The V gene is TRBV11-3, the J gene TRBJ2-1, with D possibly TRBD1 on 6 matching bases. Deletions cut 0 bases from V and 10 bases from J, with 10 bases between. The CDR3 sequence is 13 residues long. Germline assignment: CDR1 SGHNT and CDR2 YENEEA. CDR3 residues: CASSLDVGGEQFF. Written as DNA, the CDR3 is TGTGCCAGCAGCTTAGATGTAGGGGGAGAGCAGTTCTTC.

V and J are TRBV7-8 and TRBJ2-3; a weak D match, TRBD1 (5 bases). Germline V gene data show CDR1 as SGHVS and CDR2 as FQNEAQ. Trimming left V 5 bases short and J 5 bases short, with 8 bases between. The CDR3 sequence is 12 residues long. CDR3 bases: TGTGCCAGCAGCGGGGCAATAGATACGCAGTATTTT. Its protein product is CASSGAIDTQYF. The full variable domain, rest sourced from reference TRBV7-8 and TRBJ2-3, is GAGVSQSPRYKVAKRGQDVALRCDPISGHVSLFWYQQALGQGPEFLTYFQNEAQLDKSGLPSDRFFAERPEGSVSTLKIQRTQQEDSAVYLCASSGAIDTQYFGPGTRLTVL.

This chain connects TRBV10-3 to TRBJ1-6; D possibly corresponds to TRBD1 (6 bases). Germline loops: CDR1 ENHRY, CDR2 SYGVKD. V lost 8 bases to trimming and J lost 13 bases, with 33 bases between them. This CDR3 region has 18 residues. CDR3 in DNA: TGTGCCATCGCGGAGGATGGCAGGGGTGTTCCATCCAGTAATCCCCTCCACTTT. Protein product: CAIAEDGRGVPSSNPLHF.

The rearrangement joins TRBV13 to TRBJ1-2; TRBD1 matches at 11 bases. In germline, CDR1 is PRHDT, CDR2 FYEKMQ (reference sequence). The trim removed 4 bases at V and 4 bases at J, leaving 2 bases unmatched. The CDR3 runs to 14 residues. The CDR3 sequence: CASSSGTGGYGYTF. CDR3 nucleotides: TGTGCCAGCAGCTCGGGGACAGGGGGCTATGGCTACACCTTC.

The chain has TRBV6-5 and TRBJ1-1, with D tentatively TRBD1 (5 bases). The CDR3 totals 14 residues. CDR1 and CDR2 (germline): MNHEY, SVGAGI. Deletions cut 6 bases from V and 0 bases from J, with 11 bases between. The CDR3 loop reads CASSLGLVNTEAFF. The CDR3 coding sequence is TGTGCCAGCAGCCTGGGGCTGGTGAACACTGAAGCTTTCTTT.

The chain joins TRBV7-8 to TRBJ2-7; no clear D. Germline V gene lookup returns CDR1 SGHVS and CDR2 FQNEAQ. V lost 5 bases and J lost 2, with 7 bases in between. This CDR3 spans 12 amino acids. CDR3 sequence (DNA): TGTGCCAGCAGCCCGCGGCCCTACGAGCAGTACTTC. Amino acids: CASSPRPYEQYF. Full variable domain (remainder filled in from reference TRBV7-8 and TRBJ2-7): GAGVSQSPRYKVAKRGQDVALRCDPISGHVSLFWYQQALGQGPEFLTYFQNEAQLDKSGLPSDRFFAERPEGSVSTLKIQRTQQEDSAVYLCASSPRPYEQYFGPGTRLTVT.

The rearrangement uses TRBV19 and TRBJ1-2, with 7 bases lining up with TRBD1. After removal of 7 bases from V and 2 bases from J, the junction contained 10 bases not matched to a gene. The CDR3 is 15 amino acids. Per germline, CDR1 LNHDA and CDR2 SQIVND (reference sequence). CDR3: CASNAMRDRNYGYTF. CDR3 DNA: TGTGCCAGTAATGCAATGCGGGACAGAAACTATGGCTACACCTTC.

This clone was observed a few times. The genes are TRBV12-3 or TRBV12-4 and TRBJ1-2; D is unresolved. The V end lost 6 bases, the J end lost 4 bases, and 3 bases lay between the germline ends. The CDR3 is made up of 10 amino acids. Here the CDR3 reads CASSRYGYTF. The DNA for the CDR3 is TGTGCCAGCAGCCGCTATGGCTACACCTTC.

The CDR3 DNA is TGCAGCGTTAGCGGGACGGTAGGTCCTGAAGCTTTCTTT. Amino acids: CSVSGTVGPEAFF. The V and J genes are TRBV29-1 and TRBJ1-1; D might be TRBD1 (5 bases). The CDR3 runs to 13 residues. Trimming stripped 5 bases from V and 6 bases from J, with 16 bases between. CDR1 and CDR2 from the germline V gene are SQVTM and ANQGSEA.

The chain joins TRBV4-2 to TRBJ2-3; maybe TRBD1 (5 bases). Germline CDR1 and CDR2: LGHNA and YNFKEQ. This CDR3 contains 14 residues. V was trimmed by 0 bases and J by 6 bases, leaving 10 bases between them. CDR3 coding DNA: TGTGCCAGCAGCCAAGATAAGGGGCGCGATACGCAGTATTTT. Amino acid sequence: CASSQDKGRDTQYF.

The chain combines TRBV21-1 with TRBJ2-7; TRBD2, the table's D call, was not compared with the DNA. TRBV21-1 is listed as a pseudogene. CDR3 length: 15 residues. CDR3 in amino acids: CASSPRRGDSYEQYF. The CDR3, as DNA: TGTGCCAGCAGCCCGCGCCGGGGGGACTCCTACGAGCAGTACTTC.

The rearrangement links TRBV9 to TRBJ1-1, with TRBD1 matching 8 bases. Germline CDR1 is SGDLS and CDR2 is YYNGEE. V was pared by 5 bases and J by 6 bases, with 9 bases of the junction left unmatched. The CDR3 is 14 amino acids. The CDR3 region has the DNA TGTGCCAGCAGGGAGAGACAGGGGTACGCTGAAGCTTTCTTT. Translation gives CASRERQGYAEAFF.

This sequence joins TRBV6-6 and TRBJ2-1; tentatively, D is TRBD2 (5 bases). Germline V lookup: CDR1 MNHNY, CDR2 SVGAGI (reference sequence). The V gene lost 5 bases and the J gene lost 4 bases, with 24 bases spanning the gap. This CDR3 has 18 residues. In DNA, the CDR3 is TGTGCCAGCAGTCGCACGGGTTTGACCCGACTACAGTACAATGAGCAGTTCTTC. Amino acids: CASSRTGLTRLQYNEQFF.

The rearrangement links TRBV4-1 to TRBJ1-4; TRBD1 matches at 7 bases. The CDR3 contains 16 residues. Trimming took 0 bases from V and 8 from J; bases not matched to a gene: 9. CDR1 is MGHRA, CDR2 YSYEKL, per germline. CDR3 residues: CASSQDRAGGNEKLFF. CDR3 bases: TGCGCCAGCAGCCAAGATCGGGCAGGGGGTAACGAAAAACTGTTTTTT.